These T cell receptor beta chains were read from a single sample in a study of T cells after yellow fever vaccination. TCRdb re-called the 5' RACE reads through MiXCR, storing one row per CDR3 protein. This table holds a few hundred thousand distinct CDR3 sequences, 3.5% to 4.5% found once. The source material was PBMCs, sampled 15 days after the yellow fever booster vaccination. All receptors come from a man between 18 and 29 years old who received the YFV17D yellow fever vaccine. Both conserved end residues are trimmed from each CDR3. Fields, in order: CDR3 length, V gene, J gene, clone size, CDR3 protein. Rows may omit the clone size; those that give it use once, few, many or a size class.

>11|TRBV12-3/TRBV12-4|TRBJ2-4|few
ASSQTGFNIQY
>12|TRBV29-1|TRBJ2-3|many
SVRRVGGSDTQY
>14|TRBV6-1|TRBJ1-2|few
ASSGYVGVTNYGYT
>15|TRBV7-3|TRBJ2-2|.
ASSLGPTSANTGELF
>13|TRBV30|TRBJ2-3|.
AWSPSGGATDTQY
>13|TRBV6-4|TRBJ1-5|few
ASSGAMRFCQPQH
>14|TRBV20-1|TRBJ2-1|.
SASGRGPNYINEQF
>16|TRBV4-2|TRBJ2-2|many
ASSPEVASGANTGELF
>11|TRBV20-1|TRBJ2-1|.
SAVGLANNEQF
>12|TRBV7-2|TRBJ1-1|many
ASSLSRWNTEAF
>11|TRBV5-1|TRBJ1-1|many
ASTDRGYTEAF
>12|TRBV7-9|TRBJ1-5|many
ASSTEGGHQPQH
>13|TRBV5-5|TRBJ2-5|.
ASSVRARTQETQY
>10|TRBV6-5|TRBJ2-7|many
ASSQAGAEQY
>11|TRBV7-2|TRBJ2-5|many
ASSFSTGETQY
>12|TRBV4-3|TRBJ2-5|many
ASSQGTGWESQY
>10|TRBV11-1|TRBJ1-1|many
ATRQGGTEAF